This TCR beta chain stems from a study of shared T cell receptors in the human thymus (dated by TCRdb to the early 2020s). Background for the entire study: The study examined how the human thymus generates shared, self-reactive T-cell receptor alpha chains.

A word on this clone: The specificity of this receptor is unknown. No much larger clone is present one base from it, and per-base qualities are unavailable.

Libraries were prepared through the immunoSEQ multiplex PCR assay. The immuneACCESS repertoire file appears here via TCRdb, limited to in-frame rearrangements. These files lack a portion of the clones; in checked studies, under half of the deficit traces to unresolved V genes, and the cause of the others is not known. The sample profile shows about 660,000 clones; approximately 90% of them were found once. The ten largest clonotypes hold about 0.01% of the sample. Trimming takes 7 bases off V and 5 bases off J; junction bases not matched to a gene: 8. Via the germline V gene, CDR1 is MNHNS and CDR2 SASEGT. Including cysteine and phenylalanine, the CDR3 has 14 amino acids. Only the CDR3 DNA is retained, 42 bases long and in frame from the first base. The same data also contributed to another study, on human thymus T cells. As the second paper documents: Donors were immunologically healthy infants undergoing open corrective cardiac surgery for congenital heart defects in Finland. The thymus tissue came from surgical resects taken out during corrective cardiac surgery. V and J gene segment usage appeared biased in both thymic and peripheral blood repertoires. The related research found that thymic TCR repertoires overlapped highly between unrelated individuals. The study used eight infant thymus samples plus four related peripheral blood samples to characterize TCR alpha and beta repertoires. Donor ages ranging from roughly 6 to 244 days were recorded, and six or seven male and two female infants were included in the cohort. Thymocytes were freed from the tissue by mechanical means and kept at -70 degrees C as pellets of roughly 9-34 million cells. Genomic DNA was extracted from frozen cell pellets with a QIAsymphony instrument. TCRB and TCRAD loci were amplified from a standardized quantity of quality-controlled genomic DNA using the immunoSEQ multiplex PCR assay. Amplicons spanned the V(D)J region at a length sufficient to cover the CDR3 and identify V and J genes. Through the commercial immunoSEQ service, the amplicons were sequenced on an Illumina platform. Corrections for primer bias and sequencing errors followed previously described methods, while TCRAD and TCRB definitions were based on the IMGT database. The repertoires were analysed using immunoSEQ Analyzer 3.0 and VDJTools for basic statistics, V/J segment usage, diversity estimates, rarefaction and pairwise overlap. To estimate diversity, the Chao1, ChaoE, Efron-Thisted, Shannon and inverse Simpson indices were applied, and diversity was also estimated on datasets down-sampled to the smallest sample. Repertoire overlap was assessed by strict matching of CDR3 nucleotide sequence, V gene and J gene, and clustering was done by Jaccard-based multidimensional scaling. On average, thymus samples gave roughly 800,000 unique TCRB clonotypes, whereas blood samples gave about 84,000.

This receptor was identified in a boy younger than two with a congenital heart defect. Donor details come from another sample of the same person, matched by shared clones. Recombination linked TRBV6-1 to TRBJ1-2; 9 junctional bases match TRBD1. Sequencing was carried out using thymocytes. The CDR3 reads CASTLGTGRYGYTF. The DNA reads TGTGCCAGCACCCTCGGGACAGGGAGGTATGGCTACACCTTC.